The rows below give T cell receptor beta chains drawn from one sample of a study of long-term antiretroviral therapy in people with HIV. The assay was immunoSEQ multiplex PCR, and TCRdb's table has in-frame clones only and misses some. The repertoire holds 33,000 or so clones, with approximately 85% as singletons. Sequencing used unsorted PBMCs, obtained 0.3 years after starting antiretroviral therapy. These receptors all stem from a young man with HIV. Both conserved end residues are part of each CDR3. A D gene is named only where the DNA matches it firmly. Clone size is stated in some rows and not others, as once, few, many or a class when expanded.

v_gene,d_gene,abundance,j_gene,CDR3nt,CDR3aa
TRBV7-8,.,.,TRBJ1-5,TGTGCCAGCAGCTTAGAGGGCGGTCCGCGGCAGCCCCAGCATTTT,CASSLEGGPRQPQHF
TRBV30,TRBD1,.,TRBJ1-6,TGTGCCTGGAGCACGGACAGGGGGCGGTCACCCCTCCACTTT,CAWSTDRGRSPLHF
TRBV28,TRBD1,.,TRBJ1-1,TGTGCCAGCAGTTTAACCCCTACAGGGGGCCTAAAGGAAGCTTTCTTT,CASSLTPTGGLKEAFF
TRBV12-5,.,.,TRBJ1-3,TGTGCTAGTGGTTCGACTGGAAACACCATATATTTT,CASGSTGNTIYF
TRBV19,.,few,TRBJ1-5,TGTGCCAGTAGTGATCTTGCCGGATACCATAGCAATCAGCCCCAGCATTTT,CASSDLAGYHSNQPQHF
TRBV6-6,TRBD1,few,TRBJ1-6,TGTGCCAGCAGGCCTACAGGGGGCAGAGATAATTCACCCCTCCACTTT,CASRPTGGRDNSPLHF
TRBV2,.,.,TRBJ2-5,TGTGCCAGCAGTGAAGCGCTTAGAGAGACCCAGTACTTC,CASSEALRETQYF
TRBV18,.,.,TRBJ2-3,TGTGCCAGCTCACCCTTCGATACGCAGTATTTT,CASSPFDTQYF
TRBV5-4,.,few,TRBJ2-2,TGTGCCAGCAGCTTAGATAGCCTGAACACCGGGGAGCTGTTTTTT,CASSLDSLNTGELFF
TRBV10-3,.,.,TRBJ2-7,TGTGCCATCAGTGAAAACCCTAGTACTAGCCGCGAGCAGTACTTC,CAISENPSTSREQYF
TRBV25-1,TRBD1,.,TRBJ1-1,TGTGCCAGCAGTTACACTACAGGGGCAGGGACTGAAGCTTTCTTT,CASSYTTGAGTEAFF
TRBV2,TRBD1,.,TRBJ2-7,TGTGCCAGCAGTTACGACAGGGCTCCCTCCTACGAGCAGTACTTC,CASSYDRAPSYEQYF
TRBV7-8,.,.,TRBJ1-2,TGTGCCAGCAGGGCTGACGGGGGGCGCGTCTATGGCTACACCTTC,CASRADGGRVYGYTF
TRBV11-2,TRBD2,.,TRBJ2-3,TGTGCCAGCAGCCTTAGACTAGCGGGAGGGCCGTTGGATACGCAGTATTTT,CASSLRLAGGPLDTQYF
TRBV30,TRBD1,.,TRBJ2-7,TGTGCCTGGACTCGGACAGGCGGCTACGAGCAGTACTTC,CAWTRTGGYEQYF
TRBV5-4,TRBD2,.,TRBJ2-2,TGTGCCAGCAGCTTGAGGACTAGCGGAAACACCGGGGAGCTGTTTTTT,CASSLRTSGNTGELFF
TRBV9,TRBD2,.,TRBJ2-2,TGTGCCAGCAGCATAGCGGGCACCGGGGAGCTGTTTTTT,CASSIAGTGELFF
TRBV5-6,.,.,TRBJ1-2,TGTGCCAGCAGACATCTCGAGAGGCCTAACTATGGCTACACCTTC,CASRHLERPNYGYTF
TRBV7-9,TRBD1,.,TRBJ1-3,TGTGCCAGCGACCGGGGGACAGGGACCGGAAACACCATATATTTT,CASDRGTGTGNTIYF
TRBV10-1,TRBD2,.,TRBJ2-3,TGCGCCAGCAGTGAGTCGACTAGCGCGCATACGCAGTATTTT,CASSESTSAHTQYF
TRBV9,.,.,TRBJ2-3,TGTGCCAGCAGCGCCAACACAGATACGCAGTATTTT,CASSANTDTQYF
TRBV9,.,.,TRBJ2-7,TGTGCCAGCAGCGCATACAGAAACTCCTACGAGCAGTACTTC,CASSAYRNSYEQYF
TRBV5-1,.,.,TRBJ2-2,TGCGCCAGCAGCTCCTTCCCCTCGGCTGACGCGGGAAGGGCCGGGGAGCTGTTTTTT,CASSSFPSADAGRAGELFF
TRBV18,.,.,TRBJ2-5,TGTGCCAGCTCACCACCGTCGGCAGGGATGAGACTTGAAGCAAGGGAGACCCAGTACTTC,CASSPPSAGMRLEARETQYF
TRBV21-1,.,.,TRBJ1-4,TGTGCCAGCATCCCAGGCCCTAATGAAAAACTGTTTTTT,CASIPGPNEKLFF
TRBV9,.,.,TRBJ2-2,TGTGCCAGCAGCGTAGAGGACGGGGAGCTGTTTTTT,CASSVEDGELFF
TRBV2,.,.,TRBJ2-1,TGTGCCAGCAGCATTAGAAGTTCCTACAATGAGCAGTTCTTC,CASSIRSSYNEQFF